Sequencing of this T cell receptor (beta chain) was carried out in a study of CD8 T cells in acute hepatitis C reinfection. The study, taken as a whole, reports: Some 12 public clonotypes were found regardless of outcome. Chronically infected subjects had no follow-up NS3-1073 repertoires.

The sample's time point: naive CD8 control sorted from an acute-time-point sample. Clones were sequenced by immunoSEQ multiplex PCR, and TCRdb holds only the in-frame ones, with some missing. The sample shows about 38,000 clones, 75% to 90% of them seen only once. A word on this clone: Its specificity is unknown.

The CDR3 length is 13 residues. Germline-derived CDR1 and CDR2 are SEHNR and FQNEAQ (reference sequence). Trimming left V 5 bases short and J 3 bases short, with 9 bases between. V usage is TRBV7-9 and J usage is TRBJ2-3; D not certain. The clonotype was recovered from a young woman who spontaneously cleared hepatitis C infection. The specimen sequenced was naive CD8+ T cells from PBMCs. The CDR3 bases are TGTGCCAGCAGCGCGAGAGATACAGATACGCAGTATTTT. Amino acid sequence: CASSARDTDTQYF. Drawing the rest from reference TRBV7-9 and TRBJ2-3, the complete variable domain is DTGVSQNPRHKITKRGQNVTFRCDPISEHNRLYWYRQTLGQGPEFLTYFQNEAQLEKSRLLSDRFSAERPKGSFSTLEIQRTEQGDSAMYLCASSARDTDTQYFGPGTRLTVL.